The 29 T cell receptor beta chains reported below all come from one sample, sequenced in a study of identical twins. TCRdb analysed the 5' RACE reads with MiXCR anew, one entry per CDR3 protein. The sample has 130,000 to 150,000 distinct CDR3 sequences; approximately 4% are singletons. Sequencing used memory T cells sorted from blood. The receptor source for this set is a man younger than 35 in good health.

This clonotype has at least ten counts. The V call is TRBV4-1, the J call TRBJ2-1, with 8 nucleotides matching TRBD2. CDR3 length: 17 residues. CDR1 MGHRA and CDR2 YSYEKL come from the germline V gene. Germline trimming cut 1 base from V and 6 bases from J; bases unmatched to any gene: 11. CDR3 loop: CASSQGSAAGETNEQFF. The CDR3 bases are TGCGCCAGCAGCCAAGGATCGGCAGCGGGGGAAACCAATGAGCAGTTCTTC.

This clonotype came up many times. This rearrangement joins TRBV6-1 to TRBJ2-1; 9 bases match TRBD2. This CDR3 region has 15 residues. The V gene's germline CDR1 is MNHNS and CDR2 SASEGT. V lost 6 bases and J lost 3; bases outside the gene matches: 6. The CDR3 DNA reads as TGTGCCAGCAGAGAGACTAGCGGCTTCTACAATGAGCAGTTCTTC. Translated, it gives CASRETSGFYNEQFF.

This clonotype has a count of ten or more. The genes are TRBV24-1 and TRBJ2-1, with D perhaps TRBD1 (5 bases). The CDR3 contains 18 residues. The germline gives CDR1 KGHDR, CDR2 SFDVKD. Trimming took off 3 bases at V and 4 bases at J, with 21 bases between the two ends. This CDR3 is CATSDLPNDSLFYNEQFF. The CDR3 DNA is TGTGCCACCAGTGATCTCCCGAATGACAGTCTCTTTTACAATGAGCAGTTCTTC.

This clonotype showed up many times. This chain links TRBV5-5 with TRBJ1-5; possible D gene TRBD1, 5 bases. Germline lookup yields CDR1 SGHKS and CDR2 YYEKEE (reference sequence). The CDR3 contains 15 residues. The V end was cut by 4 bases, the J end by 8 bases, with 19 bases between. For the CDR3, the DNA is TGTGCCAGCAGCGCCTACCCGGGACGGAGCGAGCCCCAGCATTTT. This sequence encodes CASSAYPGRSEPQHF.

The sample holds many counts of this clonotype. This chain uses TRBV7-8 with TRBJ2-1; 10 bases align to TRBD1. The CDR3 has 15 residues. After removal of 1 base from V and 6 bases from J, the junction contained 3 bases not matched to a gene. Germline CDR1 SGHVS, CDR2 FQNEAQ. The CDR3 DNA reads TGTGCCAGCAGCTTAGACGGGGACAGGGGCAATGAGCAGTTCTTC. This sequence encodes CASSLDGDRGNEQFF.

The J gene is TRBJ2-4, the V gene TRBV7-9; D perhaps matches TRBD1 (6 bases). The length of the CDR3 is 17 residues. CDR1 is SEHNR, CDR2 FQNEAQ, per germline (reference sequence). V was shortened by 0 bases and J by 1 base, with 13 bases between the two germline ends. The CDR3 DNA sequence: TGTGCCAGCAGCTTAGCAATGGGGGCTGGGGCCAAAAACATTCAGTACTTC. This translates into CASSLAMGAGAKNIQYF. Complete variable domain (other parts from reference TRBV7-9 and TRBJ2-4): DTGVSQNPRHKITKRGQNVTFRCDPISEHNRLYWYRQTLGQGPEFLTYFQNEAQLEKSRLLSDRFSAERPKGSFSTLEIQRTEQGDSAMYLCASSLAMGAGAKNIQYFGAGTRLSVL.

This clonotype was seen ten or more times. This sequence joins TRBV6-1 and TRBJ1-2; D is possibly TRBD1 (5 bases). The CDR3 covers 14 residues. Germline V gives CDR1 MNHNS, CDR2 SASEGT. V lost 6 bases and J 2 bases, leaving 13 bases between the germline ends. The CDR3 DNA follows: TGTGCCAGCAGCCCGTCGACAGTCAACTATGGCTACACCTTC. Its translation: CASSPSTVNYGYTF.

In its sample, this clonotype was seen many times. The rearrangement uses TRBV7-4 and TRBJ1-5, with D hard to call. Trimming removed 3 bases from V and 2 bases from J, with 8 bases in between. The CDR3 has 14 residues. Germline V gene sequence: CDR1 SGHVT, CDR2 SQSDAQ. CDR3 bases: TGTGCCAGCAGCTTCGAGATTGGCAATCAGCCCCAGCATTTT. Its protein product is CASSFEIGNQPQHF. Supplemented by reference TRBV7-4 and TRBJ1-5, the full variable domain reads GAGVSQSPRYKVAKRGRDVALRCDSISGHVTLYWYRQTLGQGSEVLTYSQSDAQRDKSGRPSGRFSAERPERSVSTLKIQRTEQGDSAVYLCASSFEIGNQPQHFGDGTRLSIL.

This clonotype was observed many times. This chain connects TRBV11-2 to TRBJ2-7, with TRBD1 as a possible D gene (6 bases). This CDR3 region has 14 residues. Germline loops: CDR1 SGHAT, CDR2 FQNNGV. Trimming pared 3 bases from V and 1 base from J, leaving 10 bases between. The CDR3 nucleotides are TGTGCCAGCAGCTTTACAGGGCTATCCTACGAGCAGTACGTC. Translated: CASSFTGLSYEQYV.

V usage is TRBV11-2 and J usage is TRBJ2-7; D remains ambiguous. Trimming cost V 1 base and J 6 bases, with 13 bases left between them. The CDR3 totals 14 residues. Germline values: CDR1 SGHAT, CDR2 FQNNGV. CDR3 amino acids: CASSLVPASSEQYV. The CDR3 coding sequence is TGTGCCAGCAGCTTAGTCCCCGCTAGTAGCGAGCAGTACGTC.

In its sample, this clonotype was seen many times. The chain is built from TRBV20-1 and TRBJ2-1, with unresolved D. The germline V and J ends were trimmed by 4 bases and 3 bases, with 10 bases remaining between them. Germline-derived CDR1 and CDR2 are DFQATT and SNEGSKA (reference sequence). This CDR3 comprises 13 residues. The CDR3 reads CSATHTVYNEQFF. The CDR3 nucleotides are TGCAGTGCTACCCATACGGTCTACAATGAGCAGTTCTTC.

This clonotype has more than one count but fewer than ten. V usage is TRBV5-1 and J usage is TRBJ2-5; possible D gene TRBD1, 6 bases. This CDR3 has 13 residues. Per germline, CDR1 SGHRS and CDR2 YFSETQ. The V end was cut by 4 bases, the J end by 4 bases, with 11 bases between. In DNA form, the CDR3 reads TGCGCCAGCAGCCAAGGGACATTAGAGACCCAGTACTTC. Translated: CASSQGTLETQYF.

This clonotype was found many times. V is TRBV11-1 and J is TRBJ1-5; D unresolved. Germline V gene lookup returns CDR1 SGHAT and CDR2 FQDESV (reference sequence). The germline V and J ends were trimmed by 5 bases and 4 bases, with 9 bases remaining between them. CDR3 length: 13 residues. Here the CDR3 DNA reads TGTGCCAGCAGCGCTTCCGAGAATCAGCCCCAGCATTTT. As protein: CASSASENQPQHF.

This clonotype was counted at least ten times. This chain uses TRBV29-1 with TRBJ2-6; D ambiguous. Per the germline V gene, CDR1 is SQVTM and CDR2 is ANQGSEA. The CDR3 loop spans 13 amino acids. The V gene lost 1 base and the J gene lost 2 bases, with 3 bases spanning the gap. The CDR3: CSVEVTGANVLTF. The CDR3, as DNA: TGCAGCGTTGAAGTTACTGGGGCCAACGTCCTGACTTTC.

This clonotype was observed many times. The gene calls are TRBV5-1 and TRBJ1-1; the D gene is possibly TRBD1 (6 bases). Trimming stripped 1 base from V and 6 bases from J, with 19 bases between. CDR3 length: 16 amino acids. CDR1 and CDR2 from the germline V gene are SGHRS and YFSETQ. The CDR3 DNA follows: TGCGCCAGCAGCTTGCAGTCGGGGGCGGTAGCCGCTGAAGCTTTCTTT. The encoded protein is CASSLQSGAVAAEAFF.

Ten or more counts support this clonotype. CDR3 nucleotides: TGTGCCAGCAGTTTATCCCCGAGCGGGAGCGGTGGCGAGACCCAGTACTTC. Its translation is CASSLSPSGSGGETQYF. The genes are TRBV27 and TRBJ2-5; 8 bases are a match to TRBD2. V dropped 0 bases and J dropped 5; count of bases not matched to a gene: 11. This CDR3 contains 17 residues. Germline CDR1 MNHEY, CDR2 SMNVEV (reference sequence).

This clonotype was recorded many times. The V gene is TRBV29-1, the J gene TRBJ2-5, with 8 positions matching TRBD1. Germline lookup yields CDR1 SQVTM and CDR2 ANQGSEA. The CDR3 sequence is 13 residues long. Trimming took 4 bases from V and 2 from J; bases not matched to a gene: 3. CDR3 sequence: CSVATGGQETQYF. The CDR3 DNA reads TGCAGCGTTGCCACAGGGGGGCAAGAGACCCAGTACTTC.

At least ten counts were recorded for this clonotype. The genes are TRBV6-2 or TRBV6-3 and TRBJ1-2; no clear D. The CDR3 has 13 amino acids. Trimming removed 0 bases from V and 6 bases from J, with 8 bases in between. CDR1 is MNHEY, CDR2 SVGEGT, per germline. The CDR3 DNA reads TGTGCCAGCAGTTACTCAGGGATCGATGGCTACACCTTC. Amino acid sequence: CASSYSGIDGYTF.

In this sample, this clonotype is medium-sized. This sequence joins TRBV2 and TRBJ1-1; D is ambiguous. Looked up from germline, CDR1 is SNHLY and CDR2 is FYNNEI. The CDR3 length is 13 residues. Between the trimmed V and J ends, which lost 3 bases and 3 bases, there was a span of 8 bases. The CDR3 coding sequence is TGTGCCAGCAGTGACGGCGGGGACACTGAAGCTTTCTTT. Translation: CASSDGGDTEAFF.

This clonotype was recorded many times. This sequence joins TRBV30 and TRBJ1-1; D perhaps matches TRBD1 (6 bases). The CDR3 has 13 residues. CDR1 is GTSNPN, CDR2 SVGIG, per germline (reference sequence). Trimming shortened V by 3 bases and J by 8 bases, and 16 bases separated the two germline ends. The CDR3 is CAWRGGQDIEAFF. The CDR3 coding sequence is TGTGCCTGGAGGGGGGGCCAGGACATCGAAGCTTTCTTT.

This clonotype was observed at least ten times. The CDR3 region is CASSLVVGRIVGDTQYF. The CDR3 nucleotides are TGCGCCAGCAGCTTGGTGGTCGGGAGGATCGTGGGAGATACGCAGTATTTT. The gene calls are TRBV5-1 and TRBJ2-3; 7 bases line up with TRBD2. The CDR3 is made up of 17 amino acids. V lost 0 bases, J lost 5 bases, and 12 bases stayed unmatched. Germline V gene sequence: CDR1 SGHRS, CDR2 YFSETQ.

This clonotype was counted many times. The V call is TRBV18, the J call TRBJ2-1; TRBD2 agrees at 14 bases. The germline V gene encodes CDR1 KGHSH and CDR2 LQKENI. V lost 3 bases, J lost 6 bases, and 4 bases stayed unmatched. This CDR3 spans 16 amino acids. Written as DNA, the CDR3 is TGTGCCAGCTCACCCGGACTAGCGGGAGGTATCAATGAGCAGTTCTTC. It translates to CASSPGLAGGINEQFF.

This clonotype was counted ten times or more. The V call is TRBV3-1, the J call TRBJ1-5; a possible D gene is TRBD1 (6 bases). V dropped 4 bases and J dropped 11 bases, with 18 bases sitting between them. CDR3 size: 14 residues. Germline assignment: CDR1 LGHDT and CDR2 YNNKEL (reference sequence). CDR3 region: CASSPGQRDLAQHF. The DNA for the CDR3 is TGTGCCAGCAGCCCCGGACAGCGTGACTTGGCCCAGCATTTT.

This clonotype came up many times. The V gene is TRBV29-1, the J gene TRBJ1-2; D might be TRBD1 (5 bases). The ends were cut back, 2 bases at V and 8 bases at J, with 15 bases in the middle. The germline CDR1 and CDR2 sequences are SQVTM and ANQGSEA. The CDR3 is 13 residues long. The chain's CDR3 is CSVESGGSKGYTF. DNA of the CDR3: TGCAGCGTTGAATCTGGGGGGAGTAAGGGCTACACCTTC. The full variable domain, rest sourced from reference TRBV29-1 and TRBJ1-2, is SAVISQKPSRDICQRGTSLTIQCQVDSQVTMMFWYRQQPGQSLTLIATANQGSEATYESGFVIDKFPISRPNLTFSTLTVSNMSPEDSSIYLCSVESGGSKGYTFGSGTRLTVV.

This clonotype was counted at least ten times. This chain connects TRBV10-3 to TRBJ2-3; D could derive from TRBD1 or TRBD2 (5 bases each). V lost 11 bases and J 4 bases, leaving 10 bases between the germline ends. This CDR3 region has 11 residues. Germline values: CDR1 ENHRY, CDR2 SYGVKD. CDR3 DNA: TGTGCCGCCCGGGGCGCAGATACGCAGTATTTT. This codes for CAARGADTQYF.

This clonotype was observed at least ten times. The V and J genes are TRBV11-2 and TRBJ2-2; D ambiguous. V was cut by 1 base and J by 1 base, with 7 bases left in between. This CDR3 is 15 amino acids long. The V gene's germline CDR1 is SGHAT and CDR2 FQNNGV. DNA of the CDR3: TGTGCCAGCAGCTTAGGACTCATGAACACCGGGGAGCTGTTTTTT. Amino acids: CASSLGLMNTGELFF.

The table lists this clonotype with many counts. The chain links TRBV9 to TRBJ2-7, with D unresolved. V shed 0 bases and J shed 5 bases, with 9 bases lying between them. The germline gives CDR1 SGDLS, CDR2 YYNGEE. The CDR3 runs to 13 residues. The CDR3 region has the DNA TGTGCCAGCAGCGTAGCTACACGAAACGAGCAGTACTTC. It specifies CASSVATRNEQYF. The variable domain in full, with the rest retrieved from reference TRBV9 and TRBJ2-7, is DSGVTQTPKHLITATGQRVTLRCSPRSGDLSVYWYQQSLDQGLQFLIQYYNGEERAKGNILERFSAQQFPDLHSELNLSSLELGDSALYFCASSVATRNEQYFGPGTRLTVT.

Ten or more counts support this clonotype. This sequence joins TRBV7-8 and TRBJ1-6; D unresolved. Per germline, CDR1 SGHVS and CDR2 FQNEAQ. V was trimmed by 0 bases and J by 6 bases, leaving 3 bases between them. The CDR3 contains 13 residues. CDR3 amino acids: CASSLALNSPLHF. The CDR3 nucleotides read TGTGCCAGCAGCTTAGCACTTAATTCACCCCTCCACTTT.

This clonotype came up a few times. The V gene is TRBV7-9, the J gene TRBJ1-6; D not resolved. The CDR3 covers 16 residues. CDR1 is SEHNR, CDR2 FQNEAQ, per germline (reference sequence). V was trimmed by 1 base and J by 0 bases, leaving 7 bases between them. The CDR3 protein is CASSLGESSYNSPLHF. CDR3 DNA: TGTGCCAGCAGCTTAGGAGAGAGCTCCTATAATTCACCCCTCCACTTT.